Listed here are 3 T cell receptor beta chains from one sample, sequenced in a study of blood T cells in healthy people across ages. Alongside a J-beta primer mix, a sample-barcoded 5' primer served in a second PCR lasting about 7 to 11 cycles. TCRdb re-derived calls from the 5' RACE reads in MiXCR, one entry per CDR3 protein. The data show hundreds of thousands of distinct CDR3 sequences, about 56% seen once. Sequences were obtained from blood. These receptors were obtained from a man in his forties or fifties in good health.

The J gene is TRBJ2-3, the V gene TRBV6-4; perhaps D is TRBD1 or TRBD2 (5 bases each). This CDR3 spans 13 amino acids. V was clipped by 5 bases and J by 2 bases, with 8 bases between them. The germline gives CDR1 MRHNA, CDR2 SNTAGT. The CDR3 DNA follows: TGTGCCAGCAGTCGGGACCCCACAGATACGCAGTATTTT. Its translation: CASSRDPTDTQYF.

This chain joins TRBV10-3 and TRBJ2-5; D gene ambiguous. CDR1 is ENHRY, CDR2 SYGVKD, per germline. Trimming stripped 0 bases from V and 5 bases from J, with 10 bases between. This CDR3 comprises 14 residues. The CDR3 loop reads CAISESPGSETQYF. CDR3 sequence (DNA): TGTGCCATCAGTGAGTCACCCGGGTCTGAGACCCAGTACTTC.

This chain uses TRBV4-2 with TRBJ2-1; 12 positions agree with TRBD2. J gave up 5 bases and V 0 bases, and 8 bases lay outside the gene matches. Germline CDR1 reads LGHNA; CDR2 reads YNFKEQ. This CDR3 region has 18 residues. CDR3 DNA: TGTGCCAGCAGCCAAGATCTGGCTAGCGGGAGGGCCAACAATGAGCAGTTCTTC. It is translated as CASSQDLASGRANNEQFF.